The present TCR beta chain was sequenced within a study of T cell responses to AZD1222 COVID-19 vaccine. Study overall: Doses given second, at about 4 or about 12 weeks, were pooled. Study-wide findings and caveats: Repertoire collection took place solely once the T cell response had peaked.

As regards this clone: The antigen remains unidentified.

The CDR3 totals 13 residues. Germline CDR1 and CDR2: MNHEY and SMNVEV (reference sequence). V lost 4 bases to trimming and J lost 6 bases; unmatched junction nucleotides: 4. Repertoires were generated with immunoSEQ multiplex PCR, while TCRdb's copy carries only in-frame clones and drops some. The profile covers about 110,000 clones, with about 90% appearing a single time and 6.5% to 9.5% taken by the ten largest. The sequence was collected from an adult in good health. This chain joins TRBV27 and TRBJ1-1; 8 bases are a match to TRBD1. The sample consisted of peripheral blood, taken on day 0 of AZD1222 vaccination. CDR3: CASSSDRVSEAFF. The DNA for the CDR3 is TGTGCCAGCAGTTCGGACAGGGTGTCTGAAGCTTTCTTT.